This T cell receptor (beta chain) comes out of a study of cytomegalovirus exposure and HLA in healthy donors. Study information: Falling in the Caucasian-associated ancestry cluster were about 83% of some 400 genotyped donors.

Germline V gene lookup returns CDR1 GTSNPN and CDR2 SVGIG (reference sequence). The V gene lost 8 bases and the J gene lost 0 bases, with 14 bases spanning the gap. The CDR3 runs to 15 residues. Vbeta (60) and Jbeta (13) primers were used in the PCR. Produced via immunoSEQ multiplex PCR; TCRdb's table is partial and in-frame only. The profile shows around 100,000 clones, around 84% of them singletons. Study-level findings and limits: A later analysis linked more than 15,000 TCR beta sequences to HLA alleles at 0.05 false discovery rate. It was in a later analysis that TCR association rates were seen to vary by HLA locus, highest for DRB1 and lowest for HLA-C.

Regarding this clone: What it binds is unknown.

The sequenced material came from PBMCs. The chain couples TRBV30 to TRBJ1-6; D gene unclear. This TCR was sampled from a man aged 25 to 40 in good health and CMV-seropositive. The CDR3 DNA sequence: TGTGCCCGTTCGCGGCCCAGCTCCTATAATTCACCCCTCCACTTT. This sequence encodes CARSRPSSYNSPLHF.